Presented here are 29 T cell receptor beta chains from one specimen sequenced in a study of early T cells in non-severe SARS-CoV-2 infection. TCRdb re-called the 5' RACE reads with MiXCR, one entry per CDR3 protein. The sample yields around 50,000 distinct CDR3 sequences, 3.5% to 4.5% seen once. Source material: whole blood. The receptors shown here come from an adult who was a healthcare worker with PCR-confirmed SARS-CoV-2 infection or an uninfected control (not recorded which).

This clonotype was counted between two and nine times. This chain's CDR3 is CASSLPRRTYNEQFF. CDR3 DNA sequence: TGTGCCAGCAGCTTACCGCGGAGAACCTACAATGAGCAGTTCTTC. V is TRBV7-2 and J is TRBJ2-1; D unclear. V was trimmed by 2 bases and J by 2 bases, leaving 10 bases between them. Germline CDR1 and CDR2: SGHTA and FQGNSA. The CDR3 runs to 15 residues.

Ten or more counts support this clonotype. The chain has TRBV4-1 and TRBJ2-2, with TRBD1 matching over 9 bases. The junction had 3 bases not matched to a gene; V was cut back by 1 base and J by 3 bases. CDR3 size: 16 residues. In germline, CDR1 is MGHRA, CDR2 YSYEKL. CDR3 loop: CASSQVTGGYTGELFF. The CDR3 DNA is TGCGCCAGCAGCCAAGTTACAGGGGGCTACACCGGGGAGCTGTTTTTT.

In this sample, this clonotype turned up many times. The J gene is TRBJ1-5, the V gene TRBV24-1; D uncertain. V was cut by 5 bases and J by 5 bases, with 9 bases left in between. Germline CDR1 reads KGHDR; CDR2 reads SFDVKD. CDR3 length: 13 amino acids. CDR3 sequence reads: CATSVWGDQPQHF. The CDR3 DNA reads TGTGCCACCAGTGTTTGGGGTGATCAGCCCCAGCATTTT.

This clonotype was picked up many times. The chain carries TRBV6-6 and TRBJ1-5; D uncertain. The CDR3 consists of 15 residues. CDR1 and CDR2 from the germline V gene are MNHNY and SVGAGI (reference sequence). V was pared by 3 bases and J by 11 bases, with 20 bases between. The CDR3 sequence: CASSYIDPDPMTQHF. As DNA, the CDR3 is TGTGCCAGCAGTTATATAGACCCCGACCCAATGACCCAGCATTTT.

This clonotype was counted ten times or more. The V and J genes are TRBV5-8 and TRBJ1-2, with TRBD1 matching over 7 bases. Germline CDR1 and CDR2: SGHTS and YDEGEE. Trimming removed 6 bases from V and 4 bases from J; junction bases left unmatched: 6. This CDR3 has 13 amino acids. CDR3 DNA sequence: TGTGCCAGCACCCAGACAGGGCCCTATGGCTACACCTTC. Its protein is CASTQTGPYGYTF.

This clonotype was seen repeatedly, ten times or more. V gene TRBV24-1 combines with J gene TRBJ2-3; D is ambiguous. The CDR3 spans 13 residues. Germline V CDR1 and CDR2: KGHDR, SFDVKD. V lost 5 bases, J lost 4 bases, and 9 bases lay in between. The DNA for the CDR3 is TGTGCCACCAGTGTGGACGGACCAGATACGCAGTATTTT. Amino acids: CATSVDGPDTQYF.

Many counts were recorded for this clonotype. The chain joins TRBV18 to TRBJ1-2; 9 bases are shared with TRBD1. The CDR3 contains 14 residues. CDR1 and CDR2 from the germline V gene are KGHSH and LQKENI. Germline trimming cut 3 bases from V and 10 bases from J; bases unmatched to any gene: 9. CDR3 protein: CASSPRTGEINYTF. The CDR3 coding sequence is TGTGCCAGCTCACCCCGGACAGGGGAAATCAACTACACCTTC.

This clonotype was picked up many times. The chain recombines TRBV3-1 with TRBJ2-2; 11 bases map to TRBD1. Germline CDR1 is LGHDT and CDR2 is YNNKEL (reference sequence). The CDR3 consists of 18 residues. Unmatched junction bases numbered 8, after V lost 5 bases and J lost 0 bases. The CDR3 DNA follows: TGTGCCAGCAGCTCCTGGACAGGGGGCCCCTCGAACACCGGGGAGCTGTTTTTT. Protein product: CASSSWTGGPSNTGELFF.

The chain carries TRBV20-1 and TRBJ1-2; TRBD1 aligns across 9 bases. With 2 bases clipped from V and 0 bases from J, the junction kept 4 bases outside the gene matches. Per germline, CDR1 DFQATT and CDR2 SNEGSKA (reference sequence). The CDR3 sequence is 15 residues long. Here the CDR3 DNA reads TGCAGTGCTAGAAAACAGGGGGCAACTAACTATGGCTACACCTTC. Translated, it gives CSARKQGATNYGYTF.

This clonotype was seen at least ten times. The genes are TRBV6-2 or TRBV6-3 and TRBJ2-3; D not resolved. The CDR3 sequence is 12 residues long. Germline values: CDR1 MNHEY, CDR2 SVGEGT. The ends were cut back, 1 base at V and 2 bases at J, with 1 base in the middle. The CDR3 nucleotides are TGTGCCAGCAGTTACTTCACAGATACGCAGTATTTT. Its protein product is CASSYFTDTQYF.

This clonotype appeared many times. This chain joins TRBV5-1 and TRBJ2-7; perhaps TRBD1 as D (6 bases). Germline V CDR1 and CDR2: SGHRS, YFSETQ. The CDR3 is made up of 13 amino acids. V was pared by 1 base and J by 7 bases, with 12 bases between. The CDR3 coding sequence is TGCGCCAGCAGCTTGCCAGGGGCGAGGGAGCAGTACTTC. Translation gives CASSLPGAREQYF.

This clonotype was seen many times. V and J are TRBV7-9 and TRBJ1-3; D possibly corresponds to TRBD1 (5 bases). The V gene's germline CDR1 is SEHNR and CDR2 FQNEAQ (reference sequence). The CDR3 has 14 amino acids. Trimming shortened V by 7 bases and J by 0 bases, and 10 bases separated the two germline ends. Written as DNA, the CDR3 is TGTGCCAGCAACTTGGGGGGCTCTGGAAACACCATATATTTT. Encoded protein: CASNLGGSGNTIYF.

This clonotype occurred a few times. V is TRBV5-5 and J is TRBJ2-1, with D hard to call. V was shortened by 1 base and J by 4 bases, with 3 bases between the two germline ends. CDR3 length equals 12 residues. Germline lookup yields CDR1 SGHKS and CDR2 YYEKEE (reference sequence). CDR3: CASSLHYNEQFF. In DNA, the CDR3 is TGTGCCAGCAGCTTGCATTACAATGAGCAGTTCTTC.

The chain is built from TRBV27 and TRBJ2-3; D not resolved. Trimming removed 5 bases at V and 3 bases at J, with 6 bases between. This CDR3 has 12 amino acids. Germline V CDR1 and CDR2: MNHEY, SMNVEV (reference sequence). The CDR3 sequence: CASSTGTDTQYF. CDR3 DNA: TGTGCCAGCAGTACCGGGACAGATACGCAGTATTTT.

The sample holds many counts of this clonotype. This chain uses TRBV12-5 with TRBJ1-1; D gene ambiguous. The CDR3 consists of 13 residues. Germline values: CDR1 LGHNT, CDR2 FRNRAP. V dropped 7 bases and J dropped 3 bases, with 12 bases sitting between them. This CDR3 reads CASAQEFHTEAFF. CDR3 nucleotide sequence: TGTGCTAGTGCCCAGGAGTTTCACACTGAAGCTTTCTTT.

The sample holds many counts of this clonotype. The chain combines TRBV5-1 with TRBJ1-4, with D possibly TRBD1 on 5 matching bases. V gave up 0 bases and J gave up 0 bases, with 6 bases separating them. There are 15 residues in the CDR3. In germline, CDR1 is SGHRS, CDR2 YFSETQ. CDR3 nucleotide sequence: TGCGCCAGCAGCTTGGCGACAGCAACTAATGAAAAACTGTTTTTT. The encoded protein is CASSLATATNEKLFF.

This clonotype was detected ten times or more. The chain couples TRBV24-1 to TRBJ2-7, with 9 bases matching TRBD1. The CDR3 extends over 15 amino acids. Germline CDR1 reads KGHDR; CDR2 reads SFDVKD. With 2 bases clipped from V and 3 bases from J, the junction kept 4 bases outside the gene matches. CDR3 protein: CATSDSGTGLYEQYF. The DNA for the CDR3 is TGTGCCACCAGTGATTCCGGGACAGGGCTCTACGAGCAGTACTTC.

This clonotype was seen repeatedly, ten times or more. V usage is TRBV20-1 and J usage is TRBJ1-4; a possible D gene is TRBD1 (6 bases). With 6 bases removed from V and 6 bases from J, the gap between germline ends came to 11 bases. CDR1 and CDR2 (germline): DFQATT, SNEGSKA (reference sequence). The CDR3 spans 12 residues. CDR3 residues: CSAEQGYEKLFF. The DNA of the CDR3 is TGCAGTGCCGAACAGGGTTATGAAAAACTGTTTTTT.

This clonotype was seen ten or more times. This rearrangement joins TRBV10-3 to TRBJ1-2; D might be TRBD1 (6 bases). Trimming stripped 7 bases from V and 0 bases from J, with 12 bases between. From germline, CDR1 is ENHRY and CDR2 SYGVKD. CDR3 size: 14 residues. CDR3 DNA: TGTGCCATCACTGCCGGGACACCTAACTATGGCTACACCTTC. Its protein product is CAITAGTPNYGYTF.

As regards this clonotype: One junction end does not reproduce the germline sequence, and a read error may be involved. In DNA form, the CDR3 reads TGTGCCACCAGCTTAGTGGAGAATCGAAACACCATATATTTT. Protein: CATSLVENRNTIYF. The rearrangement uses TRBV7-9 and TRBJ1-3; D unresolved. CDR1 is SEHNR and CDR2 is FQNEAQ in the germline V gene (reference sequence). The CDR3 extends over 14 amino acids.

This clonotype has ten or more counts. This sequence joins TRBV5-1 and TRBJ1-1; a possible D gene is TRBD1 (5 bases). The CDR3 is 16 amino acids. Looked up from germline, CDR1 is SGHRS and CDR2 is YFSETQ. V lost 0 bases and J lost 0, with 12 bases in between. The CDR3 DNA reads TGCGCCAGCAGCTTGGGGGTATGGGGCATGAACACTGAAGCTTTCTTT. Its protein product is CASSLGVWGMNTEAFF.

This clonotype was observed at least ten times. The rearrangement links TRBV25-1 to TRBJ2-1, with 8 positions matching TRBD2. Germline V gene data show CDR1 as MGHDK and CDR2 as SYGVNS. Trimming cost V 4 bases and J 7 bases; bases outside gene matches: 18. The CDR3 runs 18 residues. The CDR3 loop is CASSGRSNGTRVRNEQFF. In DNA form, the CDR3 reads TGTGCCAGCAGTGGAAGATCGAACGGGACTAGGGTGAGGAATGAGCAGTTCTTC. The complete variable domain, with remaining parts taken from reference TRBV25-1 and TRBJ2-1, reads EADIYQTPRYLVIGTGKKITLECSQTMGHDKMYWYQQDPGMELHLIHYSYGVNSTEKGDLSSESTVSRIRTEHFPLTLESARPSHTSQYLCASSGRSNGTRVRNEQFFGPGTRLTVL.

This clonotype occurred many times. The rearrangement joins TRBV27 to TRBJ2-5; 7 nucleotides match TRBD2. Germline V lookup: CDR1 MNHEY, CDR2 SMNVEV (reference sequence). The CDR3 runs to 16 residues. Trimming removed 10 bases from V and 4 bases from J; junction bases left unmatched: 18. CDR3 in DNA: TGTGCCACCAACACAATATTCGGGGCGGGAGTAGAGACCCAGTACTTC. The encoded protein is CATNTIFGAGVETQYF.

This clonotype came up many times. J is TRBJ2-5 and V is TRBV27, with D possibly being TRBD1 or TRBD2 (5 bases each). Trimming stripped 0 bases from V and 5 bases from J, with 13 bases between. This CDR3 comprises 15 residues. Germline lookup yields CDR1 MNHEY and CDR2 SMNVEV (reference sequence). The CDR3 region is CASSLSGRAWETQYF. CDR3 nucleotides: TGTGCCAGCAGTTTATCGGGACGGGCTTGGGAGACCCAGTACTTC.

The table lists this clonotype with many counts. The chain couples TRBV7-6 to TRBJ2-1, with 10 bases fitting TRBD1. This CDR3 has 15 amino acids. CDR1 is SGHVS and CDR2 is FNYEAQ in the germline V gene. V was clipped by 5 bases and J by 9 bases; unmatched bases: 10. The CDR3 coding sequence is TGTGCCAGCAGCAGTCCGGGACAGGGGTCCGGTGAGCAGTTCTTC. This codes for CASSSPGQGSGEQFF.

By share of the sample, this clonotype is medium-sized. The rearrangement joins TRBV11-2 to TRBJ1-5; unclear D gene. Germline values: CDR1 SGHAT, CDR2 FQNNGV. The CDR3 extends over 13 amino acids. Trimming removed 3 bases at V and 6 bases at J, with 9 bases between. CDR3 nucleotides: TGTGCCAGCAGCTTTAGTGAGAGTCAGCCCCAGCATTTT. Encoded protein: CASSFSESQPQHF.

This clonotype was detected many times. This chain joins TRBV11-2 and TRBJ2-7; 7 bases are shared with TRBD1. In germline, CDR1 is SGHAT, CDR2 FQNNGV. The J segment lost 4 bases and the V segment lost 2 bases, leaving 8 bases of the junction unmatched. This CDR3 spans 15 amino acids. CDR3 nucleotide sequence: TGTGCCAGCAGCTTAATTCAGGGACAGCAATACGAGCAGTACTTC. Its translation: CASSLIQGQQYEQYF.

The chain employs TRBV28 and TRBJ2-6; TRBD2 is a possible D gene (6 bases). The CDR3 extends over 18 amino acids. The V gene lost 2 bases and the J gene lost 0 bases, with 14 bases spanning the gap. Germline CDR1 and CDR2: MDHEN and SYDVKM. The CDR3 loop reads CASSLRRVILSGANVLTF. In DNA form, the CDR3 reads TGTGCCAGCAGTTTAAGGAGGGTTATACTCTCTGGGGCCAACGTCCTGACTTTC.

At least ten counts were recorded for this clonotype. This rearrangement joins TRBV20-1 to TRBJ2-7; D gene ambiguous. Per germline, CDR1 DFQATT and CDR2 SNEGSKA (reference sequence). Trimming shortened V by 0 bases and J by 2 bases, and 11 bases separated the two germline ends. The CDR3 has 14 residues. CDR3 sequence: CSARDRWVTYEQYF. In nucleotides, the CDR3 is TGCAGTGCTAGAGATCGTTGGGTAACCTACGAGCAGTACTTC.